This T cell receptor (beta chain) was retrieved from a study of blood T cell repertoires in COVID-19 (dated by TCRdb to the early 2020s). General notes on the study: Collaborator samples came from the United States, Italy and Spain and covered acute and convalescent phases of COVID-19. The samples were drawn from the first 160 participants of the ongoing ImmuneRACE study and from roughly 1,300 subjects provided by 6 global collaborators. Subjects who had been exposed to COVID-19, were actively infected with it, or had recovered from it provided the deeply sampled blood TCRbeta repertoires that made up the dataset. Nearly every sample came with metadata listing a de-identified subject ID, COVID-19 status, age in years and sex. The prospective study material was composed of cDNA or gDNA derived from T cells, B-cell-depleted T cells, or PBMCs. Where available, HLA class I and class II types were obtained from metadata supplied by the sample provider rather than from assay-based typing. The repertoires were made available in a free public database intended to serve as a resource for research on the immune response to SARS-CoV-2. Paper-wide results and their limitations: The amount of clinical and demographic metadata varied by source and participant and was provided uncurated.

Turning to this clone: Its antigen specificity is not known. The input lacks base qualities; no much larger clone sits a single base away.

Taken from cysteine to phenylalanine, the CDR3 has 15 residues. CDR3 DNA only is kept here, 45 bases in frame from base 1. V lost 5 bases and J lost 2 bases; the stretch between them is 15 bases long. The germline V gene (reference sequence) gives CDR1 as MNHNY and CDR2 as SVGAGI. The immunoSEQ Assay, a bias-controlled multiplex PCR, was used to amplify TCRbeta CDR3 regions from genomic DNA. In the paper's pipeline: The number of nucleated cells in each sample was estimated by amplification of reference gene primers within the assay. To quantify the absolute abundance of each unique TCRbeta CDR3 rearrangement, sequence reads were collapsed and filtered. For each sample, productive Simpson clonality was calculated as the square root of Simpson's diversity index across productive rearrangements. The clones in this table, taken by TCRdb from immuneACCESS, are in-frame only. Not every clone is retained; where verified, under half of the shortfall comes from an unresolved V gene, and the cause of the rest is unknown. V and J calls and clone size follow that table, whereas D and trimming were derived from the DNA. This sample comprises approximately 200,000 clones, roughly three quarters of them detected only once. Roughly 5.6% of the sample is taken by the ten largest.

In Seattle, one collaborating source enrolled patients while the infection was active and tracked those patients longitudinally over the course of disease. The collaborating institutions used their own protocols to collect whole blood in K2EDTA tubes. For TCRbeta analysis, collaborators shipped samples as frozen whole blood, isolated PBMCs, or DNA extracted from either of those sample types. Material for sequencing was peripheral blood. This TCR was sampled from a woman aged 40 to 50 with COVID-19, enrolled during active disease. The rearrangement combines TRBV6-6 with TRBJ2-5; the D gene is perhaps TRBD1, on 6 matching bases. The CDR3 region reads CASSQQGEGQETQYF. In nucleotide form, the sequence is TGTGCCAGCAGTCAACAGGGAGAAGGACAAGAGACCCAGTACTTC.